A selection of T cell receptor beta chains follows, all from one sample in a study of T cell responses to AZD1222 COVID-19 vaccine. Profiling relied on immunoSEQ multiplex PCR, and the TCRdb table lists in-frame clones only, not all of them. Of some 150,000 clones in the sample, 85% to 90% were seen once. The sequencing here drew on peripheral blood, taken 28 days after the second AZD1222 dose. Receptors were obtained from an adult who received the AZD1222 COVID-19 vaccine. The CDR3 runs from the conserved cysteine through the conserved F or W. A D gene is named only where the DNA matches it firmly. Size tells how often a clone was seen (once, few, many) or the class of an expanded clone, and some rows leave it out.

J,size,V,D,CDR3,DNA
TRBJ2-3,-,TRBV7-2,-,CASSSPTTDTQYF,TGTGCCAGCAGCTCCCCTACCACAGATACGCAGTATTTT
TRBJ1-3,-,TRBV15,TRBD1,CATQSGTGLIGNTIYF,TGTGCCACCCAATCCGGGACAGGGCTAATTGGAAACACCATATATTTT
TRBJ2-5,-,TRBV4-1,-,CASSQGHRETQYF,TGCGCCAGCAGCCAAGGACACAGGGAGACCCAGTACTTC
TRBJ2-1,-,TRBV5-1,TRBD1,CASSFGTANNEQFF,TGCGCCAGCAGCTTCGGGACAGCTAACAATGAGCAGTTCTTC
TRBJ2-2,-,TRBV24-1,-,CATSDTTGELFF,TGTGCCACCAGTGACACTACCGGGGAGCTGTTTTTT
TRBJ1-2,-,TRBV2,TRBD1,CASSLQGEGGYTF,TGTGCCAGCAGTTTACAGGGGGAAGGTGGCTACACCTTC
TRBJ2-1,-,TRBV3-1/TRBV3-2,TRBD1,CASSGDRGYEQFF,TGTGCCAGCAGCGGGGACAGGGGGTATGAGCAGTTCTTC
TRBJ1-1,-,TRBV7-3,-,CASSLAGLNTEAFF,TGTGCCAGCAGCTTAGCAGGGCTGAACACTGAAGCTTTCTTT
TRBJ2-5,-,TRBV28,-,CASSSSGRGGKTQYF,TGTGCCAGCAGTTCCTCGGGCAGGGGGGGAAAGACCCAGTACTTC
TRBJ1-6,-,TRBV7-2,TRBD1,CASSSGRGVSPLHF,TGTGCCAGCAGCTCGGGCAGGGGGGTATCACCCCTCCACTTT
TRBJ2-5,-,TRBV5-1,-,CASSHGQGGETQYF,TGCGCCAGCAGCCATGGACAGGGAGGGGAGACCCAGTACTTC
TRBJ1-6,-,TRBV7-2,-,CASSLEGSNSPLHF,TGTGCCAGCAGCTTAGAGGGCTCTAATTCACCCCTCCACTTT
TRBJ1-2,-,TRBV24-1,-,CATVPVYYGYTF,TGTGCCACCGTTCCGGTCTACTATGGCTACACCTTC
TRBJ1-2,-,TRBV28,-,CASGGSRGYGYTF,TGTGCCAGCGGAGGGTCCAGGGGCTATGGCTACACCTTC
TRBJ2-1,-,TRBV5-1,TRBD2,CASSLGLAGYNEQFF,TGCGCCAGCAGCTTGGGACTAGCGGGGTACAATGAGCAGTTCTTC
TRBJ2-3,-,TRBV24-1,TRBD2,CATSSGGPDTQYF,TGTGCCACCAGTAGCGGGGGCCCAGATACGCAGTATTTT
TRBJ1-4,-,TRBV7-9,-,CASSFEQPNEKLFF,TGTGCCAGCAGCTTCGAACAGCCGAATGAAAAACTGTTTTTT
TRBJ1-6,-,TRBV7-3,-,CASRGNNSPLHF,TGTGCCAGCAGGGGGAATAATTCACCCCTCCACTTT
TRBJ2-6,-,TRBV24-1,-,CATGESGANVLTF,TGTGCCACCGGGGAGTCTGGGGCCAACGTCCTGACTTTC
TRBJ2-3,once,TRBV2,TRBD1,CASSVKDRGSDTQYF,TGTGCCAGCAGTGTCAAGGACAGGGGTTCAGATACGCAGTATTTT
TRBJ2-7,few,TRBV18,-,CASSVAYEQYF,TGTGCCAGCTCAGTGGCCTACGAGCAGTACTTC
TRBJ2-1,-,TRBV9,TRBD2,CASSVGLAGGSYNEQFF,TGTGCCAGCAGCGTTGGACTAGCGGGGGGCTCCTACAATGAGCAGTTCTTC
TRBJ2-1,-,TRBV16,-,CASSQAGTINNEQFF,TGTGCCAGCAGCCAAGCAGGGACGATTAACAATGAGCAGTTCTTC
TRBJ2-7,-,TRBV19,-,CASRPRDRSYEQYF,TGTGCCAGTAGGCCGCGGGACAGATCCTACGAGCAGTACTTC
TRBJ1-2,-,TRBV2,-,CASIETHVYGYTF,TGTGCCAGCATAGAGACCCACGTCTATGGCTACACCTTC
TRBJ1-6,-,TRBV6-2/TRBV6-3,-,CASIPRGRNSPLHF,TGTGCCAGCATCCCCCGGGGGCGGAATTCACCCCTCCACTTT
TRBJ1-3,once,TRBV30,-,CAWTSGFRSGNTIYF,TGTGCCTGGACTTCTGGTTTCCGCTCTGGAAACACCATATATTTT
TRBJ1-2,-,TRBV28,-,CASRTRQYNYGYTF,TGTGCCAGCAGGACCCGACAGTATAACTATGGCTACACCTTC
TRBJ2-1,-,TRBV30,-,CAWSTGIEQFF,TGTGCCTGGAGTACAGGAATTGAGCAGTTCTTC
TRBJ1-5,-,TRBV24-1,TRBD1,CATSDGTVNNQPQHF,TGTGCCACCAGTGATGGGACAGTGAACAATCAGCCCCAGCATTTT
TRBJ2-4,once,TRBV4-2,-,CASSQGRDLTELNIQYF,TGTGCCAGCAGCCAAGGTCGGGACCTGACGGAATTAAACATTCAGTACTTC
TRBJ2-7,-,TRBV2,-,CASSEANAYEQYF,TGTGCCAGCAGTGAAGCGAATGCCTACGAGCAGTACTTC
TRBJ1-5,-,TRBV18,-,CASSPSSQGNQPQHF,TGTGCCAGCTCACCGTCATCACAGGGAAATCAGCCCCAGCATTTT
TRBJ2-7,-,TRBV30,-,CAWRRTTPFSYEQYF,TGTGCCTGGAGACGGACTACTCCCTTCTCCTACGAGCAGTACTTC
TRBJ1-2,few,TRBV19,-,CASRQVVNYGYTF,TGTGCCAGTAGGCAGGTTGTTAACTATGGCTACACCTTC
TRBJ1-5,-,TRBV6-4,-,CARRTVPLGGPKSNQPQHF,TGTGCCAGACGGACCGTACCCCTGGGGGGGCCGAAGAGCAATCAGCCCCAGCATTTT
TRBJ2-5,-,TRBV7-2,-,CASSAQGRETQYF,TGTGCCAGCAGCGCACAAGGTCGAGAGACCCAGTACTTC
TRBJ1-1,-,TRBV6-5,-,CASSLVGVGNTEAFF,TGTGCCAGCAGTCTAGTGGGGGTCGGGAACACTGAAGCTTTCTTT
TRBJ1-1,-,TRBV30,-,CAAHRPNTEAFF,TGTGCTGCCCACAGGCCTAACACTGAAGCTTTCTTT
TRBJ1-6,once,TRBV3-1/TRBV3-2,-,CASSRPGPRSLSPLHF,TGTGCCAGCAGCCGTCCGGGACCTCGTAGTCTTTCACCCCTCCACTTT
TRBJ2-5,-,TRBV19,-,CASSKGTQETQYF,TGTGCCAGTAGTAAGGGTACTCAAGAGACCCAGTACTTC